A single sample gave rise to the 26 T cell receptor beta chains below, sequenced in a study of a mutant IDH1 vaccine in newly diagnosed glioma. These receptors lack a known antigen. Using immunoSEQ multiplex PCR, the repertoire was profiled, and TCRdb retains in-frame clones only, with some absent. The sample records roughly 52,000 clones, 80% being singletons. Time point noted: week 23, last vaccination. Mutant IDH1 20-mer peptide, at 300 ug, made up each vaccine dose, with topical imiquimod. The sequencing used PBMCs, collected from a glioma patient whose treatment included an IDH1 peptide vaccine. Every receptor here comes from a man in his forties or fifties with glioma.

The chain is built from TRBV6-1 and TRBJ2-2, with 8 bases matching TRBD2. The V segment lost 0 bases and the J segment 7 bases; nucleotides outside the gene matches: 4. The CDR3 length is 15 residues. CDR1 is MNHNS and CDR2 is SASEGT in the germline V gene. CDR3 loop: CASSEASGGNGELFF. DNA of the CDR3: TGTGCCAGCAGTGAAGCGAGCGGGGGTAACGGGGAGCTGTTTTTT.

Only one count was recorded for this clone. The chain combines TRBV4-2 with TRBJ1-2; a weak D match, TRBD1 (6 bases). The CDR3 covers 14 residues. V was trimmed by 3 bases and J by 8 bases, leaving 16 bases between them. Per the germline V gene, CDR1 is LGHNA and CDR2 is YNFKEQ. CDR3 in amino acids: CASSHSTGGGGYTF. The CDR3 coding sequence is TGTGCCAGCAGCCATTCGACAGGCGGGGGCGGCTACACCTTC.

This clone was found a few times. This chain joins TRBV19 and TRBJ1-5; TRBD1 might be the D (5 bases). Trimming cost V 7 bases and J 4 bases, with 11 bases left between them. The CDR3 has 13 amino acids. Germline-derived CDR1 and CDR2 are LNHDA and SQIVND (reference sequence). Here the CDR3 reads CASIGDGNQPQHF. For the CDR3, the DNA is TGTGCCAGTATCGGGGACGGTAATCAGCCCCAGCATTTT.

This sequence joins TRBV6-5 and TRBJ2-5; 10 positions match TRBD2. Germline CDR1 is MNHEY and CDR2 is SVGAGI. The J segment lost 2 bases and the V segment lost 3 bases, leaving 3 bases of the junction unmatched. The CDR3 runs to 15 residues. CDR3 region: CASSYLAGVQETQYF. DNA for the CDR3: TGTGCCAGCAGTTATCTAGCGGGGGTACAAGAGACCCAGTACTTC.

This clone came up a few times. This sequence joins TRBV5-6 and TRBJ1-2; the D gene is possibly TRBD1 (5 bases). V was trimmed by 5 bases and J by 7 bases, leaving 18 bases between them. Germline CDR1 reads SGHDT; CDR2 reads YYEEEE. The CDR3 runs 14 residues. Written as DNA, the CDR3 is TGTGCCAGCAGTCGCTTTTCAGGGAGGGGTGGCTACACCTTC. This translates into CASSRFSGRGGYTF.

This clone came up once. The V gene is TRBV11-2, the J gene TRBJ2-7; 8 nucleotides align to TRBD1. The ends lost 2 bases at V and 5 bases at J; junction bases unmatched: 5. The CDR3 extends over 14 amino acids. The germline V gene encodes CDR1 SGHAT and CDR2 FQNNGV. The CDR3 sequence is CASSLRDRGHEQYF. CDR3 nucleotide sequence: TGTGCCAGCAGCTTACGTGACAGGGGCCACGAGCAGTACTTC.

The chain is built from TRBV6-5 and TRBJ2-4; 9 bases are a match to TRBD2. V dropped 9 bases and J dropped 12; count of bases not matched to a gene: 12. This CDR3 has 13 amino acids. The germline V gene has CDR1 MNHEY and CDR2 SVGAGI. The CDR3 DNA follows: TGTGCCAGTCAATCCTCGCTAGCGGGGTCTCAGTACTTC. This sequence encodes CASQSSLAGSQYF.

V is TRBV5-4 and J is TRBJ2-3; TRBD2 matches 8 bases. Trimming at V came to 1 base and at J to 2 bases, leaving 3 bases not matched to a gene. The CDR3 has 15 residues. Germline CDR1 and CDR2: SGHNT and YYREEE (reference sequence). The CDR3 loop reads CASSLTSGITDTQYF. The CDR3 coding sequence is TGTGCCAGCAGCTTGACTAGCGGAATCACAGATACGCAGTATTTT.

CDR3 sequence (DNA): TGCGCCAGCAGCCAAGATAGTGGGGGCTGGAGCAATCAGCCCCAGCATTTT. Encoded protein: CASSQDSGGWSNQPQHF. V is TRBV4-1 and J is TRBJ1-5, with TRBD1 as a possible D gene (6 bases). Germline loops: CDR1 MGHRA, CDR2 YSYEKL. The CDR3 extends over 17 amino acids. The V end lost 0 bases, the J end lost 1 base, and 13 bases lay between the germline ends.

The chain joins TRBV27 to TRBJ2-3, with 9 bases that match TRBD2. The V gene end was trimmed by 7 bases and the J gene end by 7 bases; junction bases not matched to a gene: 3. The germline V gene has CDR1 MNHEY and CDR2 SMNVEV (reference sequence). The CDR3 has 12 amino acids. CDR3 in DNA: TGTGCCAGCAAGGCGGGGGGGTATACGCAGTATTTT. Translated: CASKAGGYTQYF.

This clone occurred once. The chain uses TRBV5-4 and TRBJ2-7; no reliable D call. This CDR3 is built from 14 residues. CDR1 and CDR2 (germline): SGHNT, YYREEE (reference sequence). Trimming shortened V by 4 bases and J by 0 bases, and 11 bases separated the two germline ends. DNA of the CDR3: TGTGCCAGCAGCGGTCCCCCCAACTCCTACGAGCAGTACTTC. Its protein product is CASSGPPNSYEQYF.

The chain links TRBV4-2 to TRBJ1-4; D is undetermined. V dropped 3 bases and J dropped 3 bases, with 14 bases sitting between them. The CDR3 consists of 16 residues. Per the germline V gene, CDR1 is LGHNA and CDR2 is YNFKEQ. CDR3 bases: TGTGCCAGCAGCCAGGGGATAGCAGAAGCTAATGAAAAACTGTTTTTT. Its translation: CASSQGIAEANEKLFF.

In DNA form, the CDR3 reads TGCGCCAGCAGCCCAGGGGAATGGGGACAGGCAACTAGCACAGATACGCAGTATTTT. The encoded protein is CASSPGEWGQATSTDTQYF. The chain couples TRBV5-1 to TRBJ2-3; 8 bases agree with TRBD1. The CDR3 is made up of 19 amino acids. CDR1 is SGHRS, CDR2 YFSETQ, per germline. The junction had 16 bases not matched to a gene; V was cut back by 4 bases and J by 0 bases.

J is TRBJ2-7 and V is TRBV4-2; a possible D gene is TRBD2 (5 bases). Per germline, CDR1 LGHNA and CDR2 YNFKEQ. This CDR3 is built from 13 residues. V lost 0 bases to trimming and J lost 4 bases, with 7 bases between them. This CDR3 reads CASSQESGYEQYF. In nucleotides, the CDR3 is TGTGCCAGCAGCCAAGAATCGGGGTACGAGCAGTACTTC.

In nucleotides, the CDR3 is TGTGCCAGCAGCCCCCAGGCGGTCTCTGGGGCCAACGTCCTGACTTTC. Translating gives CASSPQAVSGANVLTF. The chain carries TRBV4-2 and TRBJ2-6; D is uncertain. In germline, CDR1 is LGHNA, CDR2 YNFKEQ. This CDR3 is built from 16 residues. The V gene lost 4 bases and the J gene lost 0 bases, with 10 bases spanning the gap.

V is TRBV7-3 and J is TRBJ2-3; tentative D call: TRBD2 (5 bases). Germline lookup yields CDR1 SGHTA and CDR2 FQGTGA. Trimming cost V 11 bases and J 0 bases, with 18 bases left between them. CDR3 length: 15 amino acids. CDR3 DNA sequence: TGTGCCTCCGGGCAGACGGGGAGAAGCACAGATACGCAGTATTTT. Protein product: CASGQTGRSTDTQYF.

Worth noting for this clone: The identical CDR3 is also encoded by other nucleotide sequences in the sample. The chain employs TRBV15 and TRBJ1-5; maybe TRBD1 (6 bases). This CDR3 comprises 16 residues. The V and J ends lost 3 bases and 0 bases respectively, with 12 bases between them. CDR1 is LNHNV and CDR2 is YYDKDF in the germline V gene (reference sequence). CDR3 nucleotides: TGTGCCACCAGCAGTCGAGGGGGGCTTAGCAATCAGCCCCAGCATTTT. This codes for CATSSRGGLSNQPQHF.

The chain employs TRBV4-1 and TRBJ1-3, with a weak D call TRBD1 (5 bases). CDR3 length: 15 amino acids. V lost 0 bases and J lost 4, with 10 bases in between. The germline V gene has CDR1 MGHRA and CDR2 YSYEKL. In DNA, the CDR3 is TGCGCCAGCAGCCAAGAAAGTTACAGGGGAAACACCATATATTTT. As protein: CASSQESYRGNTIYF.

The chain employs TRBV5-1 and TRBJ2-2; D not certain. V shed 0 bases and J shed 1 base, with 4 bases lying between them. Germline-derived CDR1 and CDR2 are SGHRS and YFSETQ. The CDR3 extends over 14 amino acids. Written as DNA, the CDR3 is TGCGCCAGCAGCTTGGACTTGAACACCGGGGAGCTGTTTTTT. It specifies CASSLDLNTGELFF.

The V call is TRBV5-4, the J call TRBJ1-4; D is possibly TRBD1 (6 bases). The CDR3 totals 18 residues. The germline V and J ends were trimmed by 3 bases and 7 bases, with 25 bases remaining between them. Germline V gives CDR1 SGHNT, CDR2 YYREEE (reference sequence). The CDR3, as DNA: TGTGCCAGCAGCTACTCCACCCCTTACAGGGTGGATCGTGAAAAACTGTTTTTT. Amino acid sequence: CASSYSTPYRVDREKLFF.

CDR3 bases: TGTGCCAGCGGGGGGGGGAAAGATACGCAGTATTTT. Translated, it gives CASGGGKDTQYF. The V and J genes are TRBV2 and TRBJ2-3; 7 bases match TRBD2. The CDR3 covers 12 residues. Germline CDR1 is SNHLY and CDR2 is FYNNEI. J was trimmed by 5 bases and V by 8 bases; bases with no gene match: 4.

This clone was seen once. This chain joins TRBV30 and TRBJ1-6, with no clear D. V was trimmed by 5 bases and J by 3 bases, leaving 8 bases between them. This CDR3 comprises 13 residues. The germline gives CDR1 GTSNPN, CDR2 SVGIG (reference sequence). As DNA, the CDR3 is TGTGCCTGGGCCGCCCTCTATAATTCACCCCTCCACTTT. It encodes CAWAALYNSPLHF.

The chain links TRBV10-2 to TRBJ1-4, with D unresolved. The CDR3 length is 15 residues. Per germline, CDR1 WSHSY and CDR2 SAAADI. V was trimmed by 6 bases and J by 5 bases, leaving 16 bases between them. DNA for the CDR3: TGCGCCAGCAGGGAGACGAACGGCGCAAATGAAAAACTGTTTTTT. The encoded protein is CASRETNGANEKLFF.

The chain uses TRBV4-1 and TRBJ1-1, with D possibly matching TRBD1 (6 bases). Germline CDR1 reads MGHRA; CDR2 reads YSYEKL. The germline V and J ends were trimmed by 1 base and 8 bases, with 14 bases remaining between them. This CDR3 contains 14 residues. CDR3 amino acids: CASSQVAQGQEAFF. DNA for the CDR3: TGCGCCAGCAGCCAAGTGGCGCAGGGGCAGGAAGCTTTCTTT.

The rearrangement joins TRBV9 to TRBJ1-3, with D possibly TRBD1 on 6 matching bases. Between the trimmed V and J ends, which lost 4 bases and 7 bases, there was a span of 15 bases. Germline CDR1 reads SGDLS; CDR2 reads YYNGEE. The CDR3 runs 14 residues. The CDR3 DNA follows: TGTGCCAGCAGCACCGGGGGCGACGGGAACACCATATATTTT. The encoded protein is CASSTGGDGNTIYF.

This clone was recorded once. The gene calls are TRBV11-2 and TRBJ2-2, with D possibly matching TRBD2 (6 bases). Trimming took 5 bases from V and 4 from J, leaving 20 bases between them. The CDR3 has 17 amino acids. Germline CDR1 is SGHAT and CDR2 is FQNNGV. The CDR3 is CASSPLAPGVTTGELFF. CDR3 nucleotide sequence: TGTGCCAGCAGCCCTCTAGCGCCCGGCGTGACCACCGGGGAGCTGTTTTTT.